This T cell receptor beta chain was found in a study of cytomegalovirus exposure and HLA in healthy donors. Germline V lookup: CDR1 SGHVS, CDR2 FQNEAQ. This CDR3 has 18 residues. V was pared by 1 base and J by 4 bases, with 14 bases of the junction left unmatched. Measured with immunoSEQ multiplex PCR; TCRdb has only the in-frame clones, and not every one. The profile shows fewer than 400,000 clones, approximately 88% of them singletons. Material for sequencing was PBMCs. V gene TRBV7-8 combines with J gene TRBJ2-7, with 9 bases that match TRBD1. This clonotype originated in a man aged 25 to 40 in good health and CMV-seronegative. For the CDR3, the DNA is TGTGCCAGCAGCTTAGGTACAGGGGGCCAACACATATATTACGAGCAGTACTTC. Amino acids: CASSLGTGGQHIYYEQYF.